Listed below are T cell receptor beta chains from one sample, sequenced in a study of tumor and adjacent non-tumor tissue in lung cancer. TCRdb re-called the multiplex PCR reads with MiXCR, one entry per CDR3 protein. The table records about 50,000 distinct CDR3 sequences, 60% to 80% of them present only once. The sequenced sample consisted of distant non-tumor lung tissue. These receptors were taken from a woman aged 60-75 years with non-small cell lung cancer. The CDR3 runs from the conserved cysteine through the conserved F or W. Each record gives: V gene, D gene, clone size, J gene, CDR3 protein, CDR3 DNA. A D gene is named only where the DNA matches it firmly. Size is stated for part of the rows, as once, few or many counts, or as a class when the clone is expanded.

TRBV4-3,NA,NA,TRBJ2-3,CASNQGAGSVTHTQYF,TGCGCCAGCAACCAAGGGGCAGGGAGCGTCACACATACGCAGTATTTT
TRBV6-5,NA,NA,TRBJ1-1,CTSSYSRGDAEAFF,TGTACCAGCAGTTACTCGCGAGGGGACGCAGAGGCTTTCTTT
TRBV7-8,NA,many,TRBJ1-6,CASSLGTTNSPLHF,TGTGCCAGCAGCTTGGGGACGACTAATTCACCCCTCCACTTT
TRBV28,TRBD2,many,TRBJ2-1,CASSLTLGLAALHEQFF,TGTGCCAGCAGTTTAACTCTAGGACTAGCGGCTCTCCATGAGCAGTTCTTC
TRBV11-2,TRBD1,NA,TRBJ1-4,CGSSLVGQGARNEKLFF,TGCGGCAGCAGCTTAGTGGGACAGGGGGCCCGTAATGAAAAACTGTTTTTT
TRBV6-2/TRBV6-3,TRBD1,NA,TRBJ2-1,CASSIRDSSYNEQFF,TGTGCCAGCAGCATACGGGACAGTTCCTACAATGAACAGTTCTTC
TRBV5-1,NA,few,TRBJ1-4,CSSSLEAGTNEKLFF,TGCTCCAGCAGCTTGGAGGCAGGGACTAACGAAAAACTGTTTTTT
TRBV6-2/TRBV6-3,NA,NA,TRBJ2-2,CAGRTGNAGELFF,TGCGCCGGCAGGACGGGGAACGCCGGGGAGCTGTTTTTT
TRBV5-4,TRBD2,NA,TRBJ2-7,CASSLLSGRYNEQYF,TGTGCCAGCAGTTTGCTTAGCGGGAGGTACAACGAGCAGTACTTC
TRBV29-1,NA,NA,TRBJ1-2,CRVPGQGDYGYTF,TGCAGGGTTCCGGGACAAGGGGACTATGGCTACACCTTC
TRBV20-1,NA,NA,TRBJ2-2,CSATPGTSSGELFF,TGCAGTGCTACCCCCGGGACCAGTTCCGGGGAGCTGTTTTTT
TRBV11-3,TRBD1,medium-sized,TRBJ2-1,CASSLVGQGDAFF,TGTGCCAGCAGCTTAGTGGGGCAGGGGGATGCGTTCTTC
TRBV4-2,NA,many,TRBJ2-3,CASSQGRGWADTQYF,TGTGCCAGCAGCCAAGGGCGTGGGTGGGCAGATACGCAGTATTTT
TRBV6-2/TRBV6-3,NA,NA,TRBJ1-5,CANSYLRQPQHF,TGTGCCAACAGTTACCTCAGGCAGCCCCAGCACTTT
TRBV5-6,TRBD1,NA,TRBJ1-2,CASSPEGDPGTGLQGYTF,TGTGCCAGCAGCCCAGAGGGGGACCCAGGGACAGGACTTCAAGGCTACACCTTC
TRBV2,TRBD2,NA,TRBJ2-5,CASTPTSGAGETQYF,TGTGCCAGCACTCCGACTAGCGGGGCTGGGGAGACCCAGTACTTC
TRBV11-3,TRBD2,NA,TRBJ2-3,CASRPGTNGNRDTQYF,TGTGCCAGCAGACCGGGGACTAACGGAAACAGAGATACGCAGTATTTT
TRBV14,NA,NA,TRBJ2-2,CASRQTPNTGGLFF,TGTGCCAGCCGCCAGACCCCGAACACCGGGGGGCTGTTTTTT
TRBV6-5,NA,NA,TRBJ1-1,CASSLTHVSTETEAFF,TGTGCCAGCAGTCTTACTCATGTATCGACAGAGACTGAAGCTTTCTTT
TRBV4-3,NA,few,TRBJ1-2,CASSQSRVHGYTF,TGCGCCAGCAGCCAATCTCGAGTCCATGGTTACACCTTC
TRBV4-3,TRBD2,many,TRBJ2-7,CASSQGSRGGLTYEQYF,TGCGCCAGCAGCCAAGGGAGCCGGGGGGGGCTTACCTACGAGCAGTACTTC
TRBV6-5,NA,NA,TRBJ2-5,CASGAQGEQETQYF,TGTGCCAGCGGTGCCCAGGGAGAGCAAGAGACCCAATACTTC
TRBV5-4,TRBD2,NA,TRBJ2-3,CASSVGQAGGGRDTQYF,TGTGCCAGCAGCGTGGGACAAGCGGGGGGAGGTAGAGATACCCAGTATTTT
TRBV12-3/TRBV12-4,TRBD1,NA,TRBJ1-6,CASSFFVGDSYDSPLHF,TGTGCCAGCAGTTTTTTTGTTGGGGACAGTTATGATTCACCCCTCCACTTT
TRBV4-2,NA,NA,TRBJ2-7,CASSQRPLEQYF,TGCGCCAGCAGCCAAAGGCCCCTAGAGCAGTACTTC
TRBV6-2/TRBV6-3,NA,NA,TRBJ2-7,CASGRGWGPYEQYF,TGTGCCAGCGGCAGAGGATGGGGACCTTACGAGCAGTACTTC
TRBV12-3/TRBV12-4,TRBD2,NA,TRBJ2-1,CASSLSVAGAYNKQFF,TGTGCCAGCAGTTTAAGCGTAGCGGGAGCCTACAATAAGCAATTCTTC
TRBV6-2/TRBV6-3,NA,NA,TRBJ2-1,CASSYLLSQGQGIDELSF,TGTGCCAGCAGTTACCTGCTCAGCCAAGGGCAGGGAATAGATGAGCTGTCCTTC
TRBV6-5,TRBD2,once,TRBJ2-2,CAIKLASGELFF,TGTGCCATCAAACTAGCGAGCGGGGAACTGTTTTTT
TRBV6-5,NA,NA,TRBJ2-7,CASSHGGDNEEYF,TGTGCCAGCAGCCACGGAGGGGACAATGAGGAGTATTTC
TRBV4-3,TRBD1,many,TRBJ1-4,CASNPGQGIKKLFF,TGCGCCAGCAATCCGGGACAGGGTATTAAAAAACTGTTTTTT
TRBV5-1,TRBD1,many,TRBJ2-2,CASSSQGQGTAGELFF,TGCGCCAGCAGCTCTCAGGGACAGGGAACGGCCGGGGAGCTGTTTTTT
TRBV6-2/TRBV6-3,NA,few,TRBJ1-1,CASSYGQATNTEAFF,TGTGCCAGCAGTTACGGGCAGGCTACGAACACTGAAGCCTTCTTT
TRBV29-1,TRBD1,NA,TRBJ1-2,CSVEGQTYSYTF,TGCAGCGTTGAGGGACAGACTTATAGCTACACCTTC
TRBV10-3,TRBD2,many,TRBJ2-2,CAISVAGGTDTGELFF,TGTGCCATCAGTGTAGCGGGAGGGACGGACACCGGGGAGCTGTTTTTT
TRBV12-3/TRBV12-4,NA,NA,TRBJ2-5,CASSSASRESQYF,TGTGCCAGCAGTTCGGCTAGTCGAGAGAGCCAGTACTTC
TRBV6-1,TRBD1,NA,TRBJ2-7,CASSGPIGGKYEQYF,TGTGCCAGCAGCGGTCCGATAGGGGGCAAGTACGAGCAGTACTTC
TRBV4-2,NA,NA,TRBJ2-3,CANSHDWERSSTDTQYF,TGTGCCAACAGCCATGATTGGGAGCGGTCTAGCACCGATACGCAGTATTTT
TRBV28,NA,medium-sized,TRBJ2-7,CASFQGPYEQYF,TGTGCCAGTTTCCAGGGTCCCTACGAGCAGTACTTC
TRBV19,NA,NA,TRBJ2-7,CAITLEINYEQYF,TGTGCCATCACCTTGGAGATAAACTACGAGCAGTACTTC
TRBV4-2,NA,NA,TRBJ2-7,CANSQARDYEHYF,TGTGCCAACAGCCAAGCTCGGGATTACGAGCACTACTTC
TRBV5-5,NA,once,TRBJ1-2,CACSLVSGSTYGYTF,TGTGCCTGCAGCTTGGTGTCGGGGTCAACTTATGGCTACACCTTC
TRBV20-1,NA,many,TRBJ1-2,CSARREGRANYGYTF,TGCAGTGCTAGGAGGGAGGGGAGGGCTAACTATGGCTACACCTTC
TRBV27,TRBD1,NA,TRBJ1-6,CASSPQGQGNNSPLHF,TGTGCCAGCAGTCCTCAAGGACAGGGGAATAATTCACCCCTCCACTTT
TRBV4-3,NA,NA,TRBJ1-1,CASNRDGRRDYTEAFF,TGCGCCAGCAACCGAGATGGGAGAAGGGATTACACTGAAGCTTTCTTT
TRBV6-5,NA,once,TRBJ2-5,CATSLYVLETQYF,TGTGCCACTTCTTTGTACGTTTTGGAGACCCAATACTTC
TRBV10-2,NA,NA,TRBJ1-6,CASSDAQQGSSYNSPHHF,TGTGCCAGCAGTGACGCTCAACAGGGAAGCTCCTATAATTCACCCCACCACTTT
TRBV7-3,NA,NA,TRBJ1-1,CASSHQSGNEAFF,TGTGCCAGCAGCCATCAATCGGGGAATGAAGCTTTCTTT
TRBV7-8,NA,NA,TRBJ1-6,CASSLGPQGNSPFHF,TGTGCCAGCAGCCTAGGTCCGCAGGGGAATTCACCCTTCCACTTT
TRBV14,NA,NA,TRBJ2-3,CVSGLFRVGTDTQYF,TGTGTCAGCGGCCTCTTCAGGGTAGGCACAGATACGCAGTATTTT
TRBV12-3/TRBV12-4,NA,NA,TRBJ2-5,CASSPDGGNGETQYF,TGTGCCAGTAGTCCCGACGGCGGGAATGGGGAGACCCAATACTTC
TRBV11-2,NA,NA,TRBJ2-2,CASSLVLAAYTEELLF,TGTGCCAGCAGCTTAGTATTGGCGGCGTACACCGAGGAGCTGTTATTT
TRBV6-5,TRBD1,NA,TRBJ2-5,CASSSGQGETQYF,TGTGCCAGCAGTTCCGGACAGGGGGAGACTCAGTACTTC
TRBV5-1,NA,many,TRBJ2-3,CASSLQGSTDTQYF,TGCGCCAGCAGCTTGCAGGGAAGCACAGATACGCAGTATTTT
TRBV29-1,NA,NA,TRBJ1-2,CSVSEGAYGYTF,TGCAGCGTTTCTGAGGGCGCGTATGGCTACACCTTC